This TCR beta chain was obtained from a study of glioma-infiltrating T cells after dendritic cell vaccination. Profiled with immunoSEQ multiplex PCR; TCRdb holds only in-frame clones, not every one. Found here are 100,000 to 120,000 clones, around 87% of them singletons; the top ten hold roughly 2.5%. Indicated time point: after dendritic cell vaccination, including at tumor progression/relapse. Germline V gene sequence: CDR1 SEHNR, CDR2 FQNEAQ (reference sequence). CDR3 length: 12 residues. V lost 5 bases, J lost 6 bases, and 10 bases lay in between. This chain uses TRBV7-9 with TRBJ1-1; no clear D. The source was blood, collected after dendritic cell vaccination. This sequence originates from a human donor with glioblastoma. CDR3 sequence: CASSPGQSEAFF. The CDR3 nucleotides read TGTGCCAGCAGCCCCGGTCAATCTGAAGCTTTCTTT.